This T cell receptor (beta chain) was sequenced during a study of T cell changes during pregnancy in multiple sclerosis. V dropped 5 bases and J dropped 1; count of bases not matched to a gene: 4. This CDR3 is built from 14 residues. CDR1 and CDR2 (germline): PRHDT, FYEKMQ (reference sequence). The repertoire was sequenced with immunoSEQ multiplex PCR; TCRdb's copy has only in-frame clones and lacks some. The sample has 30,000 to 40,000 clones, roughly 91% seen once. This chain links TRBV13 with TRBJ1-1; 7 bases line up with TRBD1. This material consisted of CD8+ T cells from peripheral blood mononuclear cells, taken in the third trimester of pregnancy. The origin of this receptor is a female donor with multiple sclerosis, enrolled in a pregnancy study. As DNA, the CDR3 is TGTGCCAGCAGCGTCTACAGGGGGAACACTGAAGCTTTCTTT. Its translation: CASSVYRGNTEAFF.